Presented here are 2 T cell receptor beta chains from one specimen sequenced in a study of T cell repertoires in cytomegalovirus infection. From the reads, TCRdb called clonotypes with MiXCR, one entry per CDR3 protein. The table has around 89,000 distinct CDR3 sequences, 25% to 35% seen once. Which antigens these TCRs recognize remains unknown. The sample consisted of CD8+ T cells from cultured PBMCs, taken from culture after CMV antigen stimulation. All receptors come from a human donor in good health (CMV status not recorded). Some clones in this sample may be carry-over from other donors' samples.

This chain joins TRBV2 and TRBJ1-5; the match to TRBD1 covers 9 bases. The CDR3 has 18 amino acids. The V and J ends lost 1 base and 4 bases, in that order; junction bases with no gene match: 11. The germline V gene has CDR1 SNHLY and CDR2 FYNNEI. The CDR3 loop is CASSEGPDRGVWNQPQHF. CDR3 nucleotides: TGTGCCAGCAGTGAAGGGCCGGACAGGGGAGTCTGGAATCAGCCCCAGCATTTT. Complete variable domain (other parts from reference TRBV2 and TRBJ1-5): EPEVTQTPSHQVTQMGQEVILRCVPISNHLYFYWYRQILGQKVEFLVSFYNNEISEKSEIFDDQFSVERPDGSNFTLKIRSTKLEDSAMYFCASSEGPDRGVWNQPQHFGDGTRLSIL.

This clonotype occurred a few times. This chain uses TRBV12-3 or TRBV12-4 with TRBJ1-1; 7 bases map to TRBD1. V was pared by 6 bases and J by 5 bases, with 3 bases of the junction left unmatched. The CDR3 is made up of 12 amino acids. The CDR3 reads CASRYRGTEAFF. The CDR3 DNA follows: TGTGCCAGCAGATACAGGGGTACTGAAGCTTTCTTT.